This is a list of T cell receptor beta chains from one sample in a study of cytomegalovirus exposure and HLA in healthy donors. Sequencing was performed with immunoSEQ multiplex PCR; in TCRdb, only in-frame clones are kept and a portion is missing. The profile covers 110,000 to 150,000 clones, with approximately 80% appearing a single time and approximately 8.3% taken by the ten largest. What was sequenced was PBMCs. The origin of the receptors is a woman in her forties or fifties in good health and CMV-seropositive. The CDR3 runs from the conserved cysteine through the conserved F or W. Each record gives: V gene, clone size, D gene, J gene, CDR3 DNA, CDR3 protein. D genes are given only for firm matches. Not every row has a clone size; where given, it reads once, few, many or a size class.

v_call: TRBV11-2; clone_size: NA; d_call: NA; j_call: TRBJ2-5; cdr3_nt: TGTGCCAGCAGCTCAGACAGATACGGAGGGACCCAGTACTTC; cdr3_aa: CASSSDRYGGTQYF
v_call: TRBV6-5; clone_size: NA; d_call: NA; j_call: TRBJ1-5; cdr3_nt: TGTGCCAGCAGGGCCGCTCAGGGGACGGGTCAGCCCCAGCATTTT; cdr3_aa: CASRAAQGTGQPQHF
v_call: TRBV19; clone_size: NA; d_call: NA; j_call: TRBJ2-3; cdr3_nt: TGTGCCAGTAGTATGGGTGCGGGGCTTACGCAGTATTTT; cdr3_aa: CASSMGAGLTQYF
v_call: TRBV7-2; clone_size: NA; d_call: NA; j_call: TRBJ2-3; cdr3_nt: TGTGCCAGCAGCTTAGCGGGGGGGCGCGCAGATACGCAGTATTTT; cdr3_aa: CASSLAGGRADTQYF
v_call: TRBV11-2; clone_size: NA; d_call: NA; j_call: TRBJ1-3; cdr3_nt: TGTGCCAGCAGCAAACAACCTGGAAACACCATATATTTT; cdr3_aa: CASSKQPGNTIYF
v_call: TRBV7-2; clone_size: NA; d_call: TRBD1; j_call: TRBJ1-2; cdr3_nt: TGTGCCAGCAGCATAAGACAGGGCCCCTATGGCTACACCTTC; cdr3_aa: CASSIRQGPYGYTF
v_call: TRBV7-3; clone_size: NA; d_call: TRBD2; j_call: TRBJ2-7; cdr3_nt: TGTGCCAGCAGTTTGGTAGGCGGGGGGGCCTACGAGCAGTACTTC; cdr3_aa: CASSLVGGGAYEQYF
v_call: TRBV9; clone_size: NA; d_call: NA; j_call: TRBJ1-4; cdr3_nt: TGTGCCAGCAGCGTAGGAACGGGGGGAGAAAAACTGTTTTTT; cdr3_aa: CASSVGTGGEKLFF
v_call: TRBV4-1; clone_size: NA; d_call: NA; j_call: TRBJ1-1; cdr3_nt: TGCGCCAGCAGCCAAGGTTGGGGGCTGAACACTGAAGCTTTCTTT; cdr3_aa: CASSQGWGLNTEAFF
v_call: TRBV6-6; clone_size: NA; d_call: NA; j_call: TRBJ2-7; cdr3_nt: TGTGCCAGCAAGTTGACAGGACGCTCCTACGAGCAGTACTTC; cdr3_aa: CASKLTGRSYEQYF
v_call: TRBV18; clone_size: once; d_call: NA; j_call: TRBJ2-7; cdr3_nt: TGTGCCAGCTCACCGAGGACAGCCTCCTACGAGCAGTACTTC; cdr3_aa: CASSPRTASYEQYF
v_call: TRBV7-9; clone_size: NA; d_call: NA; j_call: TRBJ2-1; cdr3_nt: TGTGCCAGCAGCTCGGGACCCAGCGTAAGGGGGGAGCAGTTCTTC; cdr3_aa: CASSSGPSVRGEQFF
v_call: TRBV28; clone_size: NA; d_call: TRBD1; j_call: TRBJ1-2; cdr3_nt: TGTGCCAGCCGAGGGTCCGACAGGGGGCGAGGAGAAAATGGCTACACCTTC; cdr3_aa: CASRGSDRGRGENGYTF
v_call: TRBV5-4; clone_size: NA; d_call: NA; j_call: TRBJ1-1; cdr3_nt: TGTGCCAGCAGCCAAACAGGGTTTACTGAAGCTTTCTTT; cdr3_aa: CASSQTGFTEAFF
v_call: TRBV5-1; clone_size: NA; d_call: TRBD2; j_call: TRBJ2-2; cdr3_nt: TGCGCCAGCAGCTTGAGCGGGGTGAACACCGGGGAGCTGTTTTTT; cdr3_aa: CASSLSGVNTGELFF
v_call: TRBV6-6; clone_size: NA; d_call: NA; j_call: TRBJ1-5; cdr3_nt: TGTGCCAGCAAAAGCCCCGCCACTCAGCCCCAGCATTTT; cdr3_aa: CASKSPATQPQHF
v_call: TRBV30; clone_size: NA; d_call: NA; j_call: TRBJ2-3; cdr3_nt: TGTGCCTGGAGTGTGGAGGGTCATACGCAGTATTTT; cdr3_aa: CAWSVEGHTQYF
v_call: TRBV9; clone_size: NA; d_call: NA; j_call: TRBJ1-2; cdr3_nt: TGTGCCAGCAGCGCCGGCCCCTTTCCTTCCGGGGGGGAAGTCTATGGCTACACCTTC; cdr3_aa: CASSAGPFPSGGEVYGYTF
v_call: TRBV19; clone_size: NA; d_call: NA; j_call: TRBJ2-7; cdr3_nt: TGTGCCAGTAGTATAGGGCCCACCTTCTCCTACGAGCAGTACTTC; cdr3_aa: CASSIGPTFSYEQYF
v_call: TRBV5-4; clone_size: NA; d_call: TRBD1; j_call: TRBJ1-1; cdr3_nt: TGTGCCAGCAGCTTGGCCAAGTGGGGACAGGGCCCGTTCACTGAAGCTTTCTTT; cdr3_aa: CASSLAKWGQGPFTEAFF
v_call: TRBV15; clone_size: NA; d_call: NA; j_call: TRBJ2-7; cdr3_nt: TGTGCCACCAGCTTGGGACAAGACTACGAGCAGTACTTC; cdr3_aa: CATSLGQDYEQYF
v_call: TRBV5-7; clone_size: NA; d_call: TRBD1; j_call: TRBJ1-1; cdr3_nt: TGTGCCAGCAGCTTCTTAACAGGGGGAGCTTTCTTT; cdr3_aa: CASSFLTGGAFF
v_call: TRBV6-1; clone_size: once; d_call: NA; j_call: TRBJ2-7; cdr3_nt: TGTGCCAGCAGGGGGGACTTTTACGAGCAGTACTTC; cdr3_aa: CASRGDFYEQYF
v_call: TRBV2; clone_size: NA; d_call: NA; j_call: TRBJ2-7; cdr3_nt: TGTGCCAGCAGTGAAGAGGGGGAGCAGTACTTC; cdr3_aa: CASSEEGEQYF
v_call: TRBV19; clone_size: NA; d_call: NA; j_call: TRBJ2-7; cdr3_nt: TGTGCCAGTAGTACCCCATTTCGGGGTTCCTACGAGCAGTACTTC; cdr3_aa: CASSTPFRGSYEQYF
v_call: TRBV28; clone_size: NA; d_call: NA; j_call: TRBJ2-6; cdr3_nt: TGTGCCAGCGGAGGGGCCCCCGGGGCCAACGTCCTGACTTTC; cdr3_aa: CASGGAPGANVLTF
v_call: TRBV18; clone_size: NA; d_call: TRBD1; j_call: TRBJ1-2; cdr3_nt: TGTGCCAGCTCTCATGGACAGGACCCCAGCGGCTACACCTTC; cdr3_aa: CASSHGQDPSGYTF
v_call: TRBV11-2; clone_size: NA; d_call: TRBD2; j_call: TRBJ2-7; cdr3_nt: TGTGCCAGCAGGAGACTAGCGGGGAACTACGAGCAGTACTTC; cdr3_aa: CASRRLAGNYEQYF
v_call: TRBV9; clone_size: NA; d_call: NA; j_call: TRBJ2-7; cdr3_nt: TGTGCCAGCAGCGGGGGGTGGGGACAAAACTACGAGCAGTACTTC; cdr3_aa: CASSGGWGQNYEQYF
v_call: TRBV6-1; clone_size: NA; d_call: TRBD2; j_call: TRBJ2-2; cdr3_nt: TGTGCCAGCAGTGAACTAGCGGGGGGTCCCGGGGAGCTGTTTTTT; cdr3_aa: CASSELAGGPGELFF
v_call: TRBV29-1; clone_size: NA; d_call: NA; j_call: TRBJ1-1; cdr3_nt: TGCAGCGTTGAAGGGACGGGGAAAGCTGAAGCTTTCTTT; cdr3_aa: CSVEGTGKAEAFF
v_call: TRBV5-4; clone_size: NA; d_call: NA; j_call: TRBJ2-1; cdr3_nt: TGTGCCAGCAGCCCTATCAGGGGAAGATACAATGAGCAGTTCTTC; cdr3_aa: CASSPIRGRYNEQFF
v_call: TRBV19; clone_size: NA; d_call: TRBD2; j_call: TRBJ2-5; cdr3_nt: TGTGCCAGTAGTGTCCTCGGAGCGGGGGGAGAGACCCAGTACTTC; cdr3_aa: CASSVLGAGGETQYF
v_call: TRBV5-6; clone_size: NA; d_call: TRBD1; j_call: TRBJ1-1; cdr3_nt: TGTGCCAGCAGCTCCTTTGACAGGGACACTGAAGCTTTCTTT; cdr3_aa: CASSSFDRDTEAFF
v_call: TRBV6-6; clone_size: NA; d_call: NA; j_call: TRBJ2-7; cdr3_nt: TGTGCCAGCAGTTACGACAGCTCCTACGAGCAGTACTTC; cdr3_aa: CASSYDSSYEQYF
v_call: TRBV27; clone_size: NA; d_call: NA; j_call: TRBJ2-7; cdr3_nt: TGTGCCAGCAGTTTAGGAGGGCTGTCCTACGAGCAGTACTTC; cdr3_aa: CASSLGGLSYEQYF
v_call: TRBV5-1; clone_size: NA; d_call: TRBD2; j_call: TRBJ2-1; cdr3_nt: TGCGCCAGCAGCCCTCGCCTAGCGGGGGGATACAATGAGCAGTTCTTC; cdr3_aa: CASSPRLAGGYNEQFF
v_call: TRBV27; clone_size: NA; d_call: NA; j_call: TRBJ2-1; cdr3_nt: TGTGCCAGCAGTTTACTTCACAGGGACGAGCAGTTCTTC; cdr3_aa: CASSLLHRDEQFF
v_call: TRBV7-2; clone_size: NA; d_call: NA; j_call: TRBJ2-7; cdr3_nt: TGTGCCAGCAGCGCAGCGATGATAGGCGAGCAGTACTTC; cdr3_aa: CASSAAMIGEQYF
v_call: TRBV6-5; clone_size: NA; d_call: TRBD2; j_call: TRBJ2-7; cdr3_nt: TGTGCCAGCACCCAGACTAGCAGTTCCTACGAGCAGTACTTC; cdr3_aa: CASTQTSSSYEQYF
v_call: TRBV20-1; clone_size: NA; d_call: TRBD1; j_call: TRBJ2-7; cdr3_nt: TGCAGCGCGACGGACAGGGCCGAGCAGTACTTC; cdr3_aa: CSATDRAEQYF
v_call: TRBV28; clone_size: once; d_call: TRBD1; j_call: TRBJ2-5; cdr3_nt: TGTGCCAGCAGTTGGGGGACAGGAAAGACCCAGTACTTC; cdr3_aa: CASSWGTGKTQYF
v_call: TRBV5-4; clone_size: NA; d_call: NA; j_call: TRBJ2-2; cdr3_nt: TGTGCCAGCAGCCCTTATCGACAGAACACCGGGGAGCTGTTTTTT; cdr3_aa: CASSPYRQNTGELFF
v_call: TRBV9; clone_size: few; d_call: TRBD2; j_call: TRBJ2-7; cdr3_nt: TGTGCCAGCAGCGGGGCGGGACTAGCGGGGGTCTACGAGCAGTACTTC; cdr3_aa: CASSGAGLAGVYEQYF
v_call: TRBV5-1; clone_size: NA; d_call: TRBD1; j_call: TRBJ1-2; cdr3_nt: TGCGCCAGCAGCTCCTGGACAGGGGACTATGGCTACACCTTC; cdr3_aa: CASSSWTGDYGYTF
v_call: TRBV6-1; clone_size: once; d_call: NA; j_call: TRBJ1-4; cdr3_nt: TGTGCCAGCAGCGAGGGGGGGTTTGAAAAACTGTTTTTT; cdr3_aa: CASSEGGFEKLFF
v_call: TRBV28; clone_size: NA; d_call: NA; j_call: TRBJ1-4; cdr3_nt: TGTGCCAGCAGCCCAACCCAGGGGACCATTGAAAAACTGTTTTTT; cdr3_aa: CASSPTQGTIEKLFF